These 29 T cell receptor beta chains were all obtained from the same sample, sequenced in a study of blood T cell repertoires in COVID-19. Profiling relied on immunoSEQ multiplex PCR, and the TCRdb table lists in-frame clones only, not all of them. This sample has 200,000 to 250,000 clones, with under 90% found just once. Sequencing was performed on peripheral blood. The receptor set was obtained from a man in his fifties with acute or convalescent COVID-19.

The rearrangement links TRBV2 to TRBJ2-2; TRBD2 aligns across 12 bases. This CDR3 contains 15 residues. Unmatched junction bases numbered 2, after V lost 4 bases and J lost 5 bases. Germline CDR1 reads SNHLY; CDR2 reads FYNNEI. The CDR3 reads CASSGGLAGTGELFF. Here the CDR3 DNA reads TGTGCCAGCAGTGGAGGACTAGCGGGGACCGGGGAGCTGTTTTTT.

The CDR3 loop is CASSATGAYGYTF. CDR3 DNA: TGTGCCAGCAGCGCAACAGGGGCCTATGGCTACACCTTC. The rearrangement joins TRBV5-4 to TRBJ1-2; the match to TRBD1 covers 7 bases. The length of the CDR3 is 13 residues. The junction had 4 bases not matched to a gene; V was cut back by 4 bases and J by 4 bases. The germline gives CDR1 SGHNT, CDR2 YYREEE (reference sequence).

The V and J genes are TRBV5-4 and TRBJ1-3; TRBD1 matches at 9 bases. Per germline, CDR1 SGHNT and CDR2 YYREEE (reference sequence). The CDR3 consists of 16 residues. After removal of 0 bases from V and 4 bases from J, the junction contained 5 bases not matched to a gene. In DNA form, the CDR3 reads TGTGCCAGCAGCTTGGGTGGGGACAGGGCCGGAAACACCATATATTTT. Translating it yields CASSLGGDRAGNTIYF.

The chain couples TRBV28 to TRBJ1-3, with D possibly TRBD1 on 6 matching bases. CDR3 size: 15 residues. Germline CDR1 and CDR2: MDHEN and SYDVKM. Trimming stripped 2 bases from V and 4 bases from J, with 12 bases between. The CDR3 DNA follows: TGTGCCAGCAGTTTAGTGGGGGCAGCGGGAAACACCATATATTTT. This translates into CASSLVGAAGNTIYF.

This chain connects TRBV5-1 to TRBJ1-4, with 9 bases aligning to TRBD1. Germline V gene sequence: CDR1 SGHRS, CDR2 YFSETQ. Germline trimming cut 3 bases from V and 8 bases from J; bases unmatched to any gene: 8. The CDR3 is 15 amino acids. The CDR3 here is CASSYSDRGGEKLFF. In DNA form, the CDR3 reads TGCGCCAGCAGCTACTCGGACAGGGGCGGCGAAAAACTGTTTTTT.

The rearrangement uses TRBV11-3 and TRBJ2-3, with a tentative D call TRBD1 (5 bases). The V end lost 4 bases, the J end lost 4 bases, and 12 bases lay between the germline ends. This CDR3 is built from 14 residues. Looked up from germline, CDR1 is SGHNT and CDR2 is YENEEA. CDR3 bases: TGTGCCAGCAGCTCAAACTTACAGGCAGATACGCAGTATTTT. Its protein is CASSSNLQADTQYF.

The chain has TRBV18 and TRBJ2-5, with a tentative D call TRBD2 (5 bases). Deletions cut 6 bases from V and 1 base from J, with 12 bases between. Germline-derived CDR1 and CDR2 are KGHSH and LQKENI. The CDR3 has 14 residues. The CDR3 loop is CASSLAGGQETQYF. DNA for the CDR3: TGTGCCAGCTCTCTGGCCGGAGGCCAAGAGACCCAGTACTTC.

The V and J genes are TRBV18 and TRBJ2-7; 7 positions agree with TRBD1. V shed 5 bases, J shed 4 bases, and the junction held 5 bases outside the gene matches. CDR1 KGHSH and CDR2 LQKENI come from the germline V gene. This CDR3 spans 13 amino acids. The CDR3 loop is CASSGTELYEQYF. Here the CDR3 DNA reads TGTGCCAGCTCAGGGACAGAACTTTACGAGCAGTACTTC. Complete variable domain (other parts from reference TRBV18 and TRBJ2-7): NAGVMQNPRHLVRRRGQEARLRCSPMKGHSHVYWYRQLPEEGLKFMVYLQKENIIDESGMPKERFSAEFPKEGPSILRIQQVVRGDSAAYFCASSGTELYEQYFGPGTRLTVT.

V and J are TRBV6-5 and TRBJ1-6; no firm D call. Trimming took 6 bases from V and 7 from J, leaving 16 bases between them. CDR3 length equals 15 residues. Germline lookup yields CDR1 MNHEY and CDR2 SVGAGI. DNA for the CDR3: TGTGCCAGCAGACCCCTAGCCGGGTTGAATTCACCCCTCCACTTT. It encodes CASRPLAGLNSPLHF.

V usage is TRBV10-1 and J usage is TRBJ1-5; no definite D call. The CDR3 consists of 12 residues. Germline assignment: CDR1 WNHNN and CDR2 SYGVQD (reference sequence). V gave up 5 bases and J gave up 2 bases, with 4 bases separating them. This CDR3 reads CASSQGNQPQHF. The CDR3 region has the DNA TGCGCCAGCAGTCAGGGCAATCAGCCCCAGCATTTT.

The gene calls are TRBV2 and TRBJ1-1; no definite D call. The CDR3 totals 13 residues. Germline CDR1 SNHLY, CDR2 FYNNEI. V lost 5 bases and J lost 1, with 8 bases in between. The CDR3 bases are TGTGCCAGCAGTCCGACTGGGAACACTGAAGCTTTCTTT. Its protein is CASSPTGNTEAFF. The whole variable domain, remainder taken from reference TRBV2 and TRBJ1-1, is EPEVTQTPSHQVTQMGQEVILRCVPISNHLYFYWYRQILGQKVEFLVSFYNNEISEKSEIFDDQFSVERPDGSNFTLKIRSTKLEDSAMYFCASSPTGNTEAFFGQGTRLTVV.

J is TRBJ2-1 and V is TRBV7-2; tentatively, D is TRBD2 (6 bases). Germline CDR1 is SGHTA and CDR2 is FQGNSA. V was clipped by 7 bases and J by 6 bases, with 16 bases between them. The length of the CDR3 is 14 residues. The CDR3 sequence: CASTFRLGGNEQFF. CDR3 bases: TGTGCCAGCACCTTCCGACTAGGTGGCAATGAGCAGTTCTTC.

This chain connects TRBV19 to TRBJ1-5, with D perhaps TRBD1 (5 bases). The CDR3 contains 16 residues. Trimming shortened V by 4 bases and J by 3 bases, and 16 bases separated the two germline ends. The V gene's germline CDR1 is LNHDA and CDR2 SQIVND (reference sequence). CDR3 bases: TGTGCCAGTAGTACCCGGGGGGGGGTACTCAATCAGCCCCAGCATTTT. Amino acid sequence: CASSTRGGVLNQPQHF.

This chain joins TRBV4-1 and TRBJ1-5, with 8 bases fitting TRBD1. CDR1 is MGHRA and CDR2 is YSYEKL in the germline V gene. The CDR3 extends over 16 amino acids. The V segment lost 4 bases and the J segment 3 bases; nucleotides outside the gene matches: 8. In DNA, the CDR3 is TGCGCCAGCAGCCCCAAGGGGACAGGCATCAATCAGCCCCAGCATTTT. This codes for CASSPKGTGINQPQHF.

V is TRBV3-1 (or the pseudogene TRBV3-2) and J is TRBJ2-7; TRBD1 matches at 9 bases. V lost 4 bases to trimming and J lost 5 bases; unmatched junction nucleotides: 3. The CDR3 loop spans 13 amino acids. Per germline, CDR1 LGHDT and CDR2 YNNKEL (reference sequence). CDR3 nucleotide sequence: TGTGCCAGCAGCCTGACAGGGGGAGACGAGCAGTACTTC. Encoded protein: CASSLTGGDEQYF.

This sequence joins TRBV6-5 and TRBJ1-2; D is possibly TRBD1 (5 bases). CDR1 and CDR2 from the germline V gene are MNHEY and SVGAGI. This CDR3 comprises 13 residues. V gave up 8 bases and J gave up 6 bases, with 16 bases separating them. CDR3 sequence: CASLPGGGDGYTF. CDR3 DNA sequence: TGTGCCAGCCTGCCGGGGGGAGGTGATGGCTACACCTTC.

This clone was counted a single time. The germline gene is not matched at one end of the junction; a read error may be the cause. The genes are TRBV11-2 and TRBJ2-3, with TRBD2 matching over 10 bases. CDR3 length equals 15 residues. From germline, CDR1 is SGHAT and CDR2 FQNNGV. CDR3 sequence: CASRRGGLAGELTAF. In DNA form, the CDR3 reads TGTGCCAGCAGAAGGGGCGGGCTAGCGGGGGAGTTAACGGCTTTT.

V gene TRBV7-9 combines with J gene TRBJ2-5, with TRBD1 matching 7 bases. Germline trimming cut 5 bases from V and 5 bases from J; bases unmatched to any gene: 17. The CDR3 extends over 17 amino acids. Germline V lookup: CDR1 SEHNR, CDR2 FQNEAQ (reference sequence). CDR3: CASSTGVGQFGSETQYF. The CDR3 coding sequence is TGTGCCAGCAGCACAGGGGTGGGACAGTTTGGGTCGGAGACCCAGTACTTC.

This clone showed up just once. The chain employs TRBV5-1 and TRBJ1-1; perhaps TRBD1 as D (5 bases). CDR1 is SGHRS, CDR2 YFSETQ, per germline. V lost 0 bases to trimming and J lost 6 bases, with 12 bases between them. The CDR3 length is 14 residues. The CDR3 nucleotides are TGCGCCAGCAGCTTGGCGGGGGGTAGCGCTGAAGCTTTCTTT. This codes for CASSLAGGSAEAFF.

The gene calls are TRBV6-1 and TRBJ2-1, with TRBD2 matching over 14 bases. Germline CDR1 MNHNS, CDR2 SASEGT. V shed 3 bases, J shed 12 bases, and the junction held 7 bases outside the gene matches. This CDR3 has 15 amino acids. The CDR3: CASSEGTSGGLGQFF. The CDR3 bases are TGTGCCAGCAGTGAGGGGACTAGCGGGGGCTTAGGGCAGTTCTTC.

This rearrangement joins TRBV7-2 to TRBJ2-1, with TRBD1 matching over 7 bases. V lost 1 base to trimming and J lost 5 bases; unmatched junction nucleotides: 5. This CDR3 has 15 residues. The germline V gene has CDR1 SGHTA and CDR2 FQGNSA. In nucleotides, the CDR3 is TGTGCCAGCAGCTTAGGTGGACAGGCCAACAATGAGCAGTTCTTC. This sequence encodes CASSLGGQANNEQFF.

A note on this clone: The sample carries other DNA sequences with the same CDR3. The rearrangement uses TRBV30 and TRBJ1-2; a weak D match, TRBD1 (6 bases). V shed 2 bases and J shed 4 bases, with 8 bases lying between them. Germline V gene sequence: CDR1 GTSNPN, CDR2 SVGIG (reference sequence). CDR3 size: 12 residues. This chain's CDR3 is CAWSLGGYGYTF. The DNA for the CDR3 is TGTGCCTGGAGTTTAGGGGGCTATGGCTACACCTTC.

The chain joins TRBV6-2 or TRBV6-3 to TRBJ2-7; 13 bases are shared with TRBD2. The germline gives CDR1 MNHEY, CDR2 SVGEGT. V gave up 4 bases and J gave up 4 bases; unmatched junction bases: 10. This CDR3 spans 17 amino acids. CDR3 sequence: CASSSPPGTSGAYEQYF. The DNA for the CDR3 is TGTGCCAGCAGTTCCCCCCCCGGGACTAGCGGGGCATACGAGCAGTACTTC.

The chain is built from TRBV7-2 and TRBJ1-3, with 7 bases lining up with TRBD1. The CDR3 covers 15 residues. The germline V gene has CDR1 SGHTA and CDR2 FQGNSA. J lost 4 bases, V lost 3 bases, and 6 bases had no gene match. The CDR3 region is CASSLASGGGNTIYF. CDR3 bases: TGTGCCAGCAGCTTGGCCTCAGGGGGGGGAAACACCATATATTTT.

This chain links TRBV3-1 (or the pseudogene TRBV3-2) with TRBJ1-5, with TRBD1 as a possible D gene (5 bases). The CDR3 consists of 13 residues. Per germline, CDR1 LGHDT and CDR2 YNNKEL (reference sequence). V lost 0 bases and J 10 bases, leaving 10 bases between the germline ends. CDR3 region: CASSQDRTPPQHF. The CDR3 coding sequence is TGTGCCAGCAGCCAAGATAGGACACCCCCCCAGCATTTT.

The CDR3 is CASSEQAINQPQHF. CDR3 in DNA: TGTGCCAGCAGTGAACAGGCTATCAATCAGCCCCAGCATTTT. The V call is TRBV2, the J call TRBJ1-5; D remains ambiguous. Per the germline V gene, CDR1 is SNHLY and CDR2 is FYNNEI. This CDR3 spans 14 amino acids. V lost 2 bases, J lost 3 bases, and 8 bases lay in between.

The chain joins TRBV2 to TRBJ1-5; the match to TRBD1 covers 8 bases. The CDR3 is made up of 15 amino acids. The V gene's germline CDR1 is SNHLY and CDR2 FYNNEI. The trim removed 8 bases at V and 7 bases at J, leaving 13 bases unmatched. CDR3 DNA sequence: TGTGCCAGCGGCAGGGAGGCAGGGGGCGGGCAGCCCCAGCATTTT. This sequence encodes CASGREAGGGQPQHF.

The rearrangement joins TRBV7-9 to TRBJ1-4; 9 bases agree with TRBD1. Germline CDR1 reads SEHNR; CDR2 reads FQNEAQ (reference sequence). CDR3 length equals 15 residues. V shed 5 bases, J shed 6 bases, and the junction held 7 bases outside the gene matches. The CDR3 sequence is CASSPARTGDEKLFF. In nucleotides, the CDR3 is TGTGCCAGCAGCCCCGCCCGGACAGGGGATGAAAAACTGTTTTTT. Using reference TRBV7-9 and TRBJ1-4 for the parts outside the CDR3, the full variable domain is DTGVSQNPRHKITKRGQNVTFRCDPISEHNRLYWYRQTLGQGPEFLTYFQNEAQLEKSRLLSDRFSAERPKGSFSTLEIQRTEQGDSAMYLCASSPARTGDEKLFFGSGTQLSVL.

The V gene is TRBV6-5, the J gene TRBJ1-4; 10 positions agree with TRBD1. The CDR3 runs to 15 residues. The J segment lost 6 bases and the V segment lost 4 bases, leaving 5 bases of the junction unmatched. The germline gives CDR1 MNHEY, CDR2 SVGAGI. The CDR3 nucleotides are TGTGCCAGCAGTTCGGCCGGGACAGGGGATGAAAAACTGTTTTTT. This codes for CASSSAGTGDEKLFF.